These T cell receptor beta chains were read from a single sample in a study of vaccination and CD4 T cells after COVID-19. MiXCR, applied by TCRdb to the PCR reads, yields one record per CDR3 protein. The table includes some 23,000 distinct CDR3 sequences, about 40% detected once. The antigens for these receptors are not known. Sequencing was performed on CD4+ T cells from blood, cultured in vitro, taken about 7 months after SARS-CoV-2 vaccination. These TCRs come from a human donor who had recovered from COVID-19. Each CDR3 is given with its conserved first and last residue. D genes are given only for firm matches. A clone size is listed for some rows: how often the clone was seen (once, few, many), or a class if it is expanded.

v_gene	d_gene	abundance	j_gene	CDR3nt	CDR3aa
TRBV7-2	TRBD2	.	TRBJ2-2	TGTGCCAGCAGCCGAAAGACTAGCGGGTCGGTCGGGGAGCTGTTTTTT	CASSRKTSGSVGELFF
TRBV7-9	.	.	TRBJ1-6	TGTGCCAGCAGCTTAGACCAGTCCTATTCACCCCTCCACTTT	CASSLDQSYSPLHF
TRBV20-1	TRBD2	few	TRBJ2-5	TGCAGTGCAGGGACTAGCGGGAGCGGGGGGAAAGAGACCCAGTACTTC	CSAGTSGSGGKETQYF
TRBV20-1	.	.	TRBJ2-5	TGCAGTGCTAGAGACCCCTACGGGCGGGTGGGTGGAGAGACCCAGTACTTC	CSARDPYGRVGGETQYF
TRBV11-2	.	.	TRBJ2-7	TGTGCCAGCAGCTTGGAGGGGCAGGGCTACTACGAGCAGCACTTC	CASSLEGQGYYEQHF
TRBV7-2	.	few	TRBJ1-5	TGTGCCAGCAGCCTGACATTTAATCAGCCCCAGCATTTT	CASSLTFNQPQHF
TRBV29-1	.	.	TRBJ2-1	TGCAGCGTTGAAGAAAATGAGCAGTTCTTC	CSVEENEQFF
TRBV28	.	.	TRBJ1-2	TGTGCCAGCAGTCCCCCGGGGCAGGGAAGAGAAAGTGGCTACACCTTC	CASSPPGQGRESGYTF
TRBV20-1	TRBD1	.	TRBJ1-6	TGCAGTGCTAGAGACGGGACAGGGGGGAGATTGGATTCACCCCTCCACTTT	CSARDGTGGRLDSPLHF
TRBV29-1	.	.	TRBJ1-1	TGCAGCGTTGAAGAACGCCGAGGGGACACTGAAGCTTTCTTT	CSVEERRGDTEAFF
TRBV7-9	.	.	TRBJ2-3	TGTGCCAGCAGCTTAGTTTACGGCCCCGAGAAAGGAGATACGCAGTATTTT	CASSLVYGPEKGDTQYF
TRBV6-1	TRBD2	.	TRBJ2-5	TGTGCCAGCCGGGCCAGCGGGAGGGCTTGGGAGACCCAGTACTTC	CASRASGRAWETQYF
TRBV10-1	.	few	TRBJ1-6	TGCGCCAGCAGGGAAGGGGCCTCACCCCTCCACTTT	CASREGASPLHF
TRBV6-1	.	few	TRBJ1-5	TGTGCCAGCACCCCAGAGCGACAGGTGGCCAATCAGCCCCAGCATTTT	CASTPERQVANQPQHF
TRBV24-1	.	.	TRBJ1-3	TGTGCCACCAGTGACACCGGGACCCAAGGGGGAAACACCATATATTTT	CATSDTGTQGGNTIYF
TRBV6-1	.	.	TRBJ2-5	TGTGCCAGCAGTAACACAATAGGGCGCGAGACCCAGTACTTC	CASSNTIGRETQYF
TRBV7-2	.	once	TRBJ1-2	TGTGCCAGCAGCTTAACCGATCTTAACTATGGCTACACCTTC	CASSLTDLNYGYTF
TRBV24-1	TRBD1	.	TRBJ1-5	TGTGCCACCAGCAAGGGGACAGGGAAAAGGGGCAATCAGCCCCAGCATTTT	CATSKGTGKRGNQPQHF
TRBV4-3	TRBD2	.	TRBJ2-5	TGCGCCAGCAGCCAAGATCTGGATGTAGCGGGACTACAAGAGACCCAGTACTTC	CASSQDLDVAGLQETQYF
TRBV7-9	.	.	TRBJ1-6	TGTGCCAGCAGCTTAGGCCAGTATTCACCCCTCCACTTT	CASSLGQYSPLHF
TRBV7-8	.	.	TRBJ2-6	TGTGCCAGCAGCCGCACATCCCGGAGGGGGCCCCTTAGCTCTGGGGCCAACGTCCTGACTTTC	CASSRTSRRGPLSSGANVLTF
TRBV19	TRBD1	once	TRBJ1-2	TGTGCCAGTAGTGTGACAGGGGACTCGGCCTATGGCTACACCTTC	CASSVTGDSAYGYTF
TRBV15	.	.	TRBJ2-7	TGTGCCACCAGCAGAGTTGGGGGAGTTCCCTACGAGCAGTACTTC	CATSRVGGVPYEQYF
TRBV20-1	.	.	TRBJ2-7	TGCAGTGCCAGCCCGGGGGCGATTATCAACGAGCAGTACTTC	CSASPGAIINEQYF
TRBV20-1	.	.	TRBJ2-7	TGCAGTGCTAGGGGTCCAGCTAGAATCGGCGAGCAGTACTTC	CSARGPARIGEQYF
TRBV30	TRBD1	.	TRBJ2-2	TGTGCCTGGAGTGACCCCGGGACAGGGTGGACCGGGGAGCTGTTTTTT	CAWSDPGTGWTGELFF
TRBV2	.	.	TRBJ2-7	TGTGCCAGCAGGTGGGGGGATGAGCAGTACTTC	CASRWGDEQYF
TRBV20-1	.	few	TRBJ1-1	TGCAGTGCTACCCAGGCAGCGGGCAGAGAAGCTTTCTTT	CSATQAAGREAFF
TRBV4-1	.	.	TRBJ2-2	TGCGCCAGCAGGCAACAGGTTGCCAACACCGGGGAGCTGTTTTTT	CASRQQVANTGELFF
TRBV6-1	TRBD2	few	TRBJ2-7	TGTGCCAGCAAGGGAGCAGGACTAGCGGCCTCCTACGAGCAGTACTTC	CASKGAGLAASYEQYF
TRBV7-2	TRBD2	.	TRBJ2-3	TGTGCCAGCAGCTCTTACGGGACTAGCGGGCTGCAGTATTTT	CASSSYGTSGLQYF
TRBV20-1	TRBD2	few	TRBJ2-1	TGCAGTGCTCATCGACTAGCGGGAGACTACAATGAGCAGTTCTTC	CSAHRLAGDYNEQFF
TRBV7-9	.	once	TRBJ2-5	TGTGCCAGCAGCTTAAATCAGCAAAAGACCCAGTACTTC	CASSLNQQKTQYF
TRBV6-1	.	few	TRBJ1-1	TGTGCCATTCGGCGGGGTCTGAGGAACACTGAAGCTTTCTTT	CAIRRGLRNTEAFF
TRBV2	.	.	TRBJ1-5	TGTGCCAGCAGTGACGTCCTTAGCAATCAGCCCCAGCATTTT	CASSDVLSNQPQHF
TRBV19	.	.	TRBJ2-3	TGTGCCAGTAGTAAGAGGGACGGAGATACGCAGTATTTT	CASSKRDGDTQYF
TRBV19	.	.	TRBJ1-5	TGTGCCGGTAGTATAGTGCGGGACAATCAGCCCCAGCATTTT	CAGSIVRDNQPQHF
TRBV27	.	few	TRBJ1-2	TGTGCCAGCAGTAAGGACAGTTCCCTTGGCTACACCTTC	CASSKDSSLGYTF
TRBV6-1	.	few	TRBJ2-3	TGTGCCAGCAGTGAAGTTGGCACCGGATCGCAGTATTTT	CASSEVGTGSQYF
TRBV19	TRBD2	.	TRBJ2-3	TGTGCCAGTAGTATTCGGTCGGGACTAAGCTTATCAGATACGCAGTATTTT	CASSIRSGLSLSDTQYF
TRBV4-1	.	.	TRBJ1-2	TGCGCCAGCAGCCAAAATAACTATGGCTACACCTTC	CASSQNNYGYTF
TRBV10-3	TRBD1	.	TRBJ2-3	TGTGCCATCAGAGCAGGGGGACGAGGGACAGATACGCAGTATTTT	CAIRAGGRGTDTQYF
TRBV7-9	TRBD2	.	TRBJ2-3	TGTGCCAGCAGCTCACCCCTGGCTAGCGGGAATACGGGTACGCAGTATTTT	CASSSPLASGNTGTQYF
TRBV28	TRBD1	.	TRBJ2-1	TGTGCCAGCAGTTCCCGGGACAGGGTGTATGAGCAGTTCTTC	CASSSRDRVYEQFF
TRBV20-1	TRBD2	.	TRBJ2-3	TGCAGTCCCAATCTAGCGGGAGGAACATATCCGCAGTATTTT	CSPNLAGGTYPQYF
TRBV6-1	TRBD1	.	TRBJ1-5	TGTGCCAGCAGTGTCGACAGGGGGCGTCAGCCCCAGCATTTT	CASSVDRGRQPQHF
TRBV7-9	.	.	TRBJ2-1	TGTGCCAGCAGCCCCAGACAGGATCAACGCAATGAGCAGTTCTTC	CASSPRQDQRNEQFF
TRBV10-3	.	few	TRBJ2-3	TGTGCCACAAATAGTGCAGATACGCAGTATTTT	CATNSADTQYF
TRBV28	.	.	TRBJ1-5	TGTGCCAGCAGTTTTCGGACCGCTAGCAATCAGCCCCAGCATTTT	CASSFRTASNQPQHF
TRBV19	TRBD1	.	TRBJ2-7	TGTGCCAGTAGTATATGGACAGGTCAACCCTACGAGCAGTACTTC	CASSIWTGQPYEQYF
TRBV7-2	TRBD1	.	TRBJ2-1	TGTGCCAGCAGCTACAGGACAGGGGGCAATGAGCAGTTCTTC	CASSYRTGGNEQFF
TRBV19	TRBD2	medium-sized	TRBJ2-5	TGTGCCAGTATGTCTCGAGGGACTATGGAGACCCAGTACTTC	CASMSRGTMETQYF
TRBV6-2/TRBV6-3	.	.	TRBJ1-2	TGTGCCAGCAGTATGATGAACTATGGCTACACCTTC	CASSMMNYGYTF
TRBV28	.	.	TRBJ2-5	TGTGCCAGCGCTAGTAGGGATGGAGAGACCCAGTACTTC	CASASRDGETQYF
TRBV5-1	TRBD1	.	TRBJ2-5	TGCGCCAGCAGCCCGGGTGGGACAGTCCAAGAGACCCAGTACTTC	CASSPGGTVQETQYF
TRBV7-2	.	.	TRBJ2-2	TGTGCCAGCAGCTTAATCGTGTCTGCCGGGGAGCTGTTTTTT	CASSLIVSAGELFF
TRBV4-3	TRBD2	.	TRBJ2-3	TGCGCCAGCAGCCGTAGTCTAGCGGGAGGGCCTGCAGATACGCAGTATTTT	CASSRSLAGGPADTQYF